Below, 32 T cell receptor beta chains from the same sample are listed, as sequenced in a study of beta chain features in type 1 diabetes. Regarding the study as a whole: There was a moderate but significant shortening of TCRB CDR3s in all four CD4+ subsets of Type 1 diabetes patients.

Reverse transcription of all isolated RNA meant that expressed TCRB transcripts were sequenced. Repertoires were generated with immunoSEQ multiplex PCR, while TCRdb's copy carries only in-frame clones and drops some. This sample has 600,000 to 750,000 clones, with over 10% found just once. Their cognate antigens are unknown. Sequencing used naive CD4+ T cells from blood. These receptors came from a man aged 25-45 years with type 1 diabetes.

The rearrangement uses TRBV7-3 and TRBJ1-6, with 9 bases fitting TRBD1. With 5 bases clipped from V and 8 bases from J, the junction kept 7 bases outside the gene matches. The CDR3 consists of 15 residues. Per the germline V gene, CDR1 is SGHTA and CDR2 is FQGTGA. Here the CDR3 reads CASSRTGGDDSPLHF. In DNA, the CDR3 is TGTGCCAGCAGCCGCACAGGGGGCGATGATTCACCCCTCCACTTT.

There are a few counts of this clone. The rearrangement uses TRBV6-6 and TRBJ1-5; D gene uncertain. This CDR3 is built from 12 residues. With 7 bases removed from V and 6 bases from J, the gap between germline ends came to 10 bases. Germline V CDR1 and CDR2: MNHNY, SVGAGI (reference sequence). CDR3 in DNA: TGTGCCAGCAAGTTAAGAGGTCAGCCCCAGCATTTT. Its translation is CASKLRGQPQHF.

This sequence joins TRBV23-1 and TRBJ1-4; 7 nucleotides line up with TRBD1. TRBV23-1 is given ORF status, its function remaining uncertain. After removal of 6 bases from V and 8 bases from J, the junction contained 21 bases not matched to a gene. The length of the CDR3 is 18 residues. CDR3 coding DNA: TGCGCCAGCAGACTCAACGAGACAGGGCGGTGGATAGGAGAAAAACTGTTTTTT. This encodes CASRLNETGRWIGEKLFF.

This clone has only a few counts. This chain uses TRBV7-8 with TRBJ2-7; D call uncertain. The V end lost 0 bases, the J end lost 2 bases, and 8 bases lay between the germline ends. This CDR3 contains 14 residues. Germline V gives CDR1 SGHVS, CDR2 FQNEAQ. CDR3 in DNA: TGTGCCAGCAGCTTAGCGGTGGCCACCTACGAGCAGTACTTC. Amino acid sequence: CASSLAVATYEQYF.

V is TRBV19 and J is TRBJ2-5; D gene uncertain. The CDR3 runs 14 residues. Trimming shortened V by 3 bases and J by 2 bases, and 10 bases separated the two germline ends. The germline CDR1 and CDR2 sequences are LNHDA and SQIVND (reference sequence). The CDR3 loop is CASSMVAEQETQYF. CDR3 nucleotide sequence: TGTGCCAGTAGTATGGTAGCAGAACAAGAGACCCAGTACTTC.

The genes are TRBV7-3 and TRBJ2-2; D possibly corresponds to TRBD1 (6 bases). This CDR3 spans 13 amino acids. The germline V and J ends were trimmed by 6 bases and 10 bases, with 15 bases remaining between them. Germline CDR1 SGHTA, CDR2 FQGTGA. The CDR3 region is CASSTNRAEELFF. In DNA form, the CDR3 reads TGTGCCAGCAGTACAAACAGGGCCGAGGAGCTGTTTTTT.

A note on this clone: In the same sample, other DNA sequences code for this CDR3. The V and J genes are TRBV20-1 and TRBJ2-7; D gene unclear. V was shortened by 5 bases and J by 2 bases, with 4 bases between the two germline ends. Germline CDR1 is DFQATT and CDR2 is SNEGSKA (reference sequence). The CDR3 has 10 residues. The CDR3 DNA reads as TGCAGTGCTCTCGCCTACGAGCAGTACTTC. The encoded protein is CSALAYEQYF.

This rearrangement joins TRBV6-4 to TRBJ2-3; D possibly corresponds to TRBD1 (5 bases). CDR3 length: 14 residues. The germline gives CDR1 MRHNA, CDR2 SNTAGT. V dropped 2 bases and J dropped 0 bases, with 6 bases sitting between them. CDR3 amino acids: CASSDRGSTDTQYF. The CDR3 DNA reads as TGTGCCAGCAGTGACAGGGGAAGCACAGATACGCAGTATTTT.

This chain joins TRBV28 and TRBJ2-1, with D perhaps TRBD2 (7 bases). The CDR3 has 16 amino acids. CDR1 and CDR2 from the germline V gene are MDHEN and SYDVKM. The V gene lost 6 bases and the J gene lost 5 bases, with 20 bases spanning the gap. The DNA for the CDR3 is TGTGCCAGCAGCCCTATGACCGGGGGGCGAAACAATGAGCAGTTCTTC. Protein sequence: CASSPMTGGRNNEQFF.

Only a few counts were recorded for this clone. The J gene is TRBJ1-2, the V gene TRBV18, with 10 bases fitting TRBD1. The CDR3 is made up of 15 amino acids. Germline V gives CDR1 KGHSH, CDR2 LQKENI. V trimming: 6 bases; J trimming: 2 bases; junction bases outside the gene matches: 6. CDR3 in amino acids: CASSQEGQGNYGYTF. In DNA, the CDR3 is TGTGCCAGCTCTCAAGAGGGACAGGGGAACTATGGCTACACCTTC.

This clone was counted between two and nine times. The same CDR3 can be traced to other DNA sequences in this sample. CDR3 bases: TGCGCCAGCAGCTTGGTGGCTAATTCACCCCTCCACTTT. Protein: CASSLVANSPLHF. The chain carries TRBV5-1 and TRBJ1-6, with no clear D. The ends were cut back, 0 bases at V and 6 bases at J, with 4 bases in the middle. The length of the CDR3 is 13 residues. CDR1 and CDR2 from the germline V gene are SGHRS and YFSETQ.

The chain recombines TRBV30 with TRBJ1-2, with D maybe TRBD1 (6 bases). Trimming shortened V by 2 bases and J by 4 bases, and 11 bases separated the two germline ends. Germline V CDR1 and CDR2: GTSNPN, SVGIG (reference sequence). The CDR3 runs to 13 residues. The CDR3 DNA is TGTGCCTGGAGTCCTACAGGGACCTATGGCTACACCTTC. This translates into CAWSPTGTYGYTF.

This chain links TRBV25-1 with TRBJ1-1; 7 bases are a match to TRBD1. V was pared by 6 bases and J by 0 bases, with 16 bases of the junction left unmatched. Germline V gives CDR1 MGHDK, CDR2 SYGVNS. The CDR3 spans 18 residues. The CDR3 protein is CASRMTERGPFLNTEAFF. CDR3 DNA: TGTGCCAGCAGAATGACCGAGAGGGGGCCCTTTTTGAACACTGAAGCTTTCTTT. Full variable domain (outside the CDR3, taken from reference TRBV25-1 and TRBJ1-1): EADIYQTPRYLVIGTGKKITLECSQTMGHDKMYWYQQDPGMELHLIHYSYGVNSTEKGDLSSESTVSRIRTEHFPLTLESARPSHTSQYLCASRMTERGPFLNTEAFFGQGTRLTVV.

The chain is built from TRBV7-9 and TRBJ2-6, with 7 bases aligning to TRBD1. The V gene end was trimmed by 3 bases and the J gene end by 5 bases; junction bases not matched to a gene: 13. Germline-derived CDR1 and CDR2 are SEHNR and FQNEAQ (reference sequence). The CDR3 is made up of 18 amino acids. DNA for the CDR3: TGTGCCAGCAGCTTCGTTACAGGGGTGGATGCTCGGGCCAACGTCCTGACTTTC. It codes for CASSFVTGVDARANVLTF.

This clone was detected a few times. This rearrangement joins TRBV5-1 to TRBJ2-5, with unresolved D. The CDR3 length is 13 residues. V was cut by 7 bases and J by 2 bases, with 12 bases left in between. The germline V gene has CDR1 SGHRS and CDR2 YFSETQ. CDR3 DNA sequence: TGCGCCAGCGATCAAGGCTCTCAAGAGACCCAGTACTTC. Its protein is CASDQGSQETQYF.

The V and J genes are TRBV2 and TRBJ2-5, with 10 bases lining up with TRBD1. CDR1 and CDR2 from the germline V gene are SNHLY and FYNNEI. Losses at the gene ends were 4 bases for V and 3 bases for J; bases not matched to a gene: 8. The CDR3 runs 16 residues. The CDR3 DNA is TGTGCCAGCAGTGGACAGGGGGCGAGGATGGAAGAGACCCAGTACTTC. Protein product: CASSGQGARMEETQYF.

This clone has a handful of counts. The rearrangement links TRBV7-3 to TRBJ1-3, with unresolved D. The CDR3 extends over 16 amino acids. Trimming removed 2 bases at V and 0 bases at J, with 11 bases between. The germline CDR1 and CDR2 sequences are SGHTA and FQGTGA. CDR3 residues: CASSLVRANSGNTIYF. Here the CDR3 DNA reads TGTGCCAGCAGCTTAGTGAGGGCCAACTCTGGAAACACCATATATTTT. Drawing the rest from reference TRBV7-3 and TRBJ1-3, the complete variable domain is GAGVSQTPSNKVTEKGKYVELRCDPISGHTALYWYRQSLGQGPEFLIYFQGTGAADDSGLPNDRFFAVRPEGSVSTLKIQRTERGDSAVYLCASSLVRANSGNTIYFGEGSWLTVV.

This clone has only a few counts. This chain connects TRBV7-9 to TRBJ2-7, with D possibly matching TRBD1 (5 bases). The V gene lost 0 bases and the J gene lost 2 bases, with 11 bases spanning the gap. CDR3 length: 15 residues. Germline V gives CDR1 SEHNR, CDR2 FQNEAQ (reference sequence). CDR3 nucleotides: TGTGCCAGCAGCTTAGCGGGCAGGGTCGCCTACGAGCAGTACTTC. Amino acid sequence: CASSLAGRVAYEQYF.

The chain combines TRBV5-6 with TRBJ2-3; TRBD2 matches at 11 bases. V lost 4 bases to trimming and J lost 3 bases; unmatched junction nucleotides: 4. CDR1 SGHDT and CDR2 YYEEEE come from the germline V gene. The length of the CDR3 is 15 residues. The CDR3 DNA reads TGTGCCAGCAGCAAGCTAGCGGGGGGAACAGATACGCAGTATTTT. This codes for CASSKLAGGTDTQYF.

The chain couples TRBV7-2 to TRBJ2-1; 8 bases fit TRBD2. This CDR3 spans 15 amino acids. Looked up from germline, CDR1 is SGHTA and CDR2 is FQGNSA. Trimming removed 3 bases from V and 2 bases from J; junction bases left unmatched: 3. The CDR3 reads CASSLGLGAYNEQFF. CDR3 in DNA: TGTGCCAGCAGCTTGGGACTAGGGGCCTACAATGAGCAGTTCTTC.

This sequence joins TRBV2 and TRBJ1-5; 8 nucleotides match TRBD1. Germline CDR1 reads SNHLY; CDR2 reads FYNNEI. V lost 7 bases to trimming and J lost 10 bases; unmatched junction nucleotides: 9. This CDR3 region has 13 residues. CDR3 sequence: CASNGQGGEPQHF. The CDR3 bases are TGTGCCAGCAACGGACAGGGTGGTGAACCCCAGCATTTT.

Only a few counts were recorded for this clone. V and J are TRBV30 and TRBJ2-7; TRBD1 matches 12 bases. The length of the CDR3 is 14 residues. CDR1 is GTSNPN and CDR2 is SVGIG in the germline V gene (reference sequence). V lost 4 bases and J lost 12; bases outside the gene matches: 13. The CDR3 region is CAWTSGQGARSRYF. As DNA, the CDR3 is TGTGCCTGGACCTCGGGACAGGGGGCCCGATCCCGGTACTTC.

Of note for this clone: The sample carries other DNA sequences with the same CDR3. The V and J genes are TRBV6-5 and TRBJ2-7; 7 nucleotides agree with TRBD1. The V gene's germline CDR1 is MNHEY and CDR2 SVGAGI. V lost 0 bases and J lost 2; bases outside the gene matches: 4. The CDR3 has 15 amino acids. DNA for the CDR3: TGTGCCAGCAGTTACTCTGGGCAGGGGGCCTACGAGCAGTACTTC. Amino acid sequence: CASSYSGQGAYEQYF.

The gene calls are TRBV18 and TRBJ1-1, with D unresolved. The CDR3 loop spans 11 amino acids. Trimming pared 3 bases from V and 1 base from J, leaving 0 bases between. Germline CDR1 is KGHSH and CDR2 is LQKENI. The DNA for the CDR3 is TGTGCCAGCTCACCGAACACTGAAGCTTTCTTT. Protein sequence: CASSPNTEAFF.

The chain carries TRBV7-2 and TRBJ2-7, with D perhaps TRBD2 (6 bases). Germline V gives CDR1 SGHTA, CDR2 FQGNSA. Deletions cut 2 bases from V and 0 bases from J, with 11 bases between. The CDR3 has 15 residues. The CDR3 is CASSLRSGYSYEQYF. Here the CDR3 DNA reads TGTGCCAGCAGCTTAAGGAGCGGGTACTCCTACGAGCAGTACTTC.

The CDR3 nucleotides read TGTGCCAGCAGCTTGGGACTTGGTGGACAGCACACAGATACGCAGTATTTT. Translating it yields CASSLGLGGQHTDTQYF. The chain carries TRBV5-8 and TRBJ2-3; D is perhaps TRBD1 (6 bases). The V gene's germline CDR1 is SGHTS and CDR2 YDEGEE. The CDR3 spans 17 residues. V was clipped by 0 bases and J by 2 bases, with 16 bases between them. The full variable domain, with the rest looked up from reference TRBV5-8 and TRBJ2-3, is EAGVTQSPTHLIKTRGQQATLRCSPISGHTSVYWYQQALGLGLQFLLWYDEGEERNRGNFPPRFSGRQFPNYSSELNVNALELEDSALYLCASSLGLGGQHTDTQYFGPGTRLTVL.

This clone was picked up a small number of times. The rearrangement uses TRBV5-6 and TRBJ2-7, with D unresolved. Germline values: CDR1 SGHDT, CDR2 YYEEEE. The CDR3 runs to 14 residues. V gave up 1 base and J gave up 2 bases, with 10 bases separating them. The CDR3 is CASSLTREPYEQYF. The DNA of the CDR3 is TGTGCCAGCAGCTTGACGAGAGAACCCTACGAGCAGTACTTC.

The V and J genes are TRBV4-3 and TRBJ1-6, with D tentatively TRBD1 (5 bases). The CDR3 length is 16 residues. The germline V and J ends were trimmed by 5 bases and 10 bases, with 21 bases remaining between them. CDR1 is LGHNA and CDR2 is YSLEER in the germline V gene. This CDR3 is CASSEGRGGGESPLHF. As DNA, the CDR3 is TGCGCCAGCAGCGAAGGCCGAGGTGGAGGGGAATCACCCCTCCACTTT.

The table lists this clone with a few counts. CDR3 region: CAGTVAGGEEQYF. The CDR3 DNA reads as TGTGCCGGAACGGTAGCGGGGGGCGAAGAGCAGTACTTC. V and J are TRBV7-2 and TRBJ2-7; 10 bases map to TRBD2. With 11 bases clipped from V and 7 bases from J, the junction kept 11 bases outside the gene matches. CDR3 length: 13 residues. From germline, CDR1 is SGHTA and CDR2 FQGNSA.

This clone was detected a few times. This chain joins TRBV30 and TRBJ1-4; D gene ambiguous. The CDR3 has 14 amino acids. Trimming removed 5 bases at V and 0 bases at J, with 10 bases between. Germline V gene sequence: CDR1 GTSNPN, CDR2 SVGIG (reference sequence). The CDR3 here is CAWENGATNEKLFF. The CDR3 region has the DNA TGTGCCTGGGAAAACGGAGCAACTAATGAAAAACTGTTTTTT.

This clone was seen a handful of times. The chain is built from TRBV12-5 and TRBJ1-5; D is possibly TRBD1 (5 bases). V was cut by 5 bases and J by 3 bases, with 17 bases left in between. CDR3 size: 16 residues. Germline-derived CDR1 and CDR2 are LGHNT and FRNRAP. CDR3 bases: TGTGCTAGTGGTACCCTCGAAGGGGAAAACAATCAGCCCCAGCATTTT. This translates into CASGTLEGENNQPQHF.

This sequence joins TRBV7-2 and TRBJ1-2; D is possibly TRBD1 (6 bases). Deletions cut 6 bases from V and 3 bases from J, with 14 bases between. The length of the CDR3 is 14 residues. Germline V lookup: CDR1 SGHTA, CDR2 FQGNSA. The CDR3 sequence is CASRRRGIDYGYTF. The DNA for the CDR3 is TGTGCCAGCAGGCGCAGGGGCATCGACTATGGCTACACCTTC.